The rows below give T cell receptor beta chains drawn from one sample of a study of blood T cells in healthy people across ages. A single record per CDR3 protein comes from TCRdb applying MiXCR to the 5' RACE reads. Altogether 850,000 to 1,100,000 distinct CDR3 sequences are present, less than 45% being singletons, with the ten largest covering around 13%. The sample consisted of blood. Every receptor here comes from a man aged 18 to 30 in good health. The CDR3 runs from the conserved cysteine through the conserved F or W.

CDR3 | J | V | length
CASSLGNEAFF | TRBJ1-1 | TRBV12-3/TRBV12-4 | 11
CATSDTNTGSHEQFF | TRBJ2-1 | TRBV24-1 | 15
CSARQGAQNTEAFF | TRBJ1-1 | TRBV20-1 | 14
CASSPSRSYGYTF | TRBJ1-2 | TRBV11-1 | 13
CASSADRSTDTQYF | TRBJ2-3 | TRBV2 | 14
CSARGLAEVYEQYF | TRBJ2-7 | TRBV20-1 | 14
CASSRGIAKNIQYF | TRBJ2-4 | TRBV11-2 | 14
CASSDSHNYGYTF | TRBJ1-2 | TRBV6-5 | 13
CASSVETRGYNEQFF | TRBJ2-1 | TRBV9 | 15
CSATTGPGGYTF | TRBJ1-2 | TRBV20-1 | 12
CASSQERGSGGCCTEAFF | TRBJ1-1 | TRBV4-1 | 18
CSAYSGGANEQFF | TRBJ2-1 | TRBV20-1 | 13
CSAMRLAGGPPSTDTQYF | TRBJ2-3 | TRBV20-1 | 18
CTSSLQGAEAFF | TRBJ1-1 | TRBV7-2 | 12
CASRYTPGTQNIQYF | TRBJ2-4 | TRBV2 | 15
CSARRPAGGTDTQYF | TRBJ2-3 | TRBV20-1 | 15
CASSLIGGDEQFF | TRBJ2-1 | TRBV12-3/TRBV12-4 | 13
CASSPLGAGGYEQYF | TRBJ2-7 | TRBV18 | 15
CATSDATSPTDTQYF | TRBJ2-3 | TRBV24-1 | 15
CASSHSTDSGYTF | TRBJ1-2 | TRBV7-9 | 13
CATSRGLAGGGDTQYF | TRBJ2-3 | TRBV15 | 16
CASEASGGGDTQYF | TRBJ2-3 | TRBV6-1 | 14
CAIRTGTTYNEQFF | TRBJ2-1 | TRBV10-3 | 14
CASSLGSGASNEQFF | TRBJ2-1 | TRBV5-1 | 15
CSARSRGAYEQYF | TRBJ2-7 | TRBV20-1 | 13
CSARDGRPAYNEQFF | TRBJ2-1 | TRBV20-1 | 15
CASSHPGYSTEAFF | TRBJ1-1 | TRBV4-1 | 14
CASRDNRASYNEQYF | NA | TRBV6-2/TRBV6-3 | 15
CASSFSEGSLNTEAFF | TRBJ1-1 | TRBV9 | 16
CASSLARAGGEKLFF | TRBJ1-4 | TRBV7-6 | 15
CSVVSFSSYEQYF | TRBJ2-7 | TRBV29-1 | 13
CAISESFLAREQYF | TRBJ2-5 | TRBV10-3 | 14
CASSRGQPYGYTF | TRBJ1-2 | TRBV11-2 | 13
CSARGTLGWVGYTF | TRBJ1-2 | TRBV20-1 | 14
CASSQDLPSGLFDLASYNEQFF | TRBJ2-1 | TRBV4-3 | 22
CASSQDRGAFTDTQYF | TRBJ2-3 | TRBV4-3 | 16
CASSQARGRGKAYEQYF | TRBJ2-7 | TRBV14 | 17
CASSLGAGTRNWNEQFF | TRBJ2-1 | TRBV7-8 | 17
CSVEGLSRKRGYTF | TRBJ1-2 | TRBV29-1 | 14
CASSFGQTTNEKLFF | TRBJ1-4 | TRBV28 | 15
CASSGGGRANTEAFF | TRBJ1-1 | TRBV12-3/TRBV12-4 | 15
CASTPGGGSNQPQHF | TRBJ1-5 | TRBV27 | 15
CASSQQTMSGTEAFF | TRBJ1-1 | TRBV4-2 | 15
CASSRLPRRSYNEQFF | TRBJ2-1 | TRBV11-2 | 16
CASSPGTQYDYTF | TRBJ1-2 | TRBV14 | 13
CASSSGGGHQPQHF | TRBJ1-5 | TRBV7-2 | 14
CASSNGYSPLHF | TRBJ1-6 | TRBV9 | 12
CASSQEGREYGYTF | TRBJ1-2 | TRBV4-2 | 14